What follows are 3 T cell receptor beta chains derived from one specimen sequenced in a study of blood T cell repertoires in COVID-19. Libraries were prepared by immunoSEQ multiplex PCR; TCRdb keeps only in-frame clonotypes and omits some of them. The sample carries over 350,000 clones, 88% recorded once. The specimen sequenced was PBMCs or T cells enriched from blood (not recorded which). These receptors originate from a woman between 18 and 29 years old who had recovered from COVID-19.

V is TRBV6-2 or TRBV6-3 and J is TRBJ2-5; TRBD2 aligns across 7 bases. This CDR3 has 15 residues. From germline, CDR1 is MNHEY and CDR2 SVGEGT. J gave up 3 bases and V 5 bases, and 9 bases lay outside the gene matches. Written as DNA, the CDR3 is TGTGCCAGCAGTACAGACGCTAGCGGAGAAGAGACCCAGTACTTC. Translation gives CASSTDASGEETQYF.

The V call is TRBV5-4, the J call TRBJ2-7; D is undetermined. The CDR3 contains 12 residues. Trimming left V 2 bases short and J 3 bases short, with 6 bases between. Germline V CDR1 and CDR2: SGHNT, YYREEE (reference sequence). CDR3 residues: CASSFTIYEQYF. In DNA form, the CDR3 reads TGTGCCAGCAGCTTTACTATCTACGAGCAGTACTTC. Combining the CDR3 with reference TRBV5-4 and TRBJ2-7 gives the whole variable domain ETGVTQSPTHLIKTRGQQVTLRCSSQSGHNTVSWYQQALGQGPQFIFQYYREEENGRGNFPPRFSGLQFPNYSSELNVNALELDDSALYLCASSFTIYEQYFGPGTRLTVT.

The genes are TRBV11-3 and TRBJ2-3; 8 bases line up with TRBD2. This CDR3 region has 19 residues. CDR1 and CDR2 (germline): SGHNT, YENEEA. V shed 5 bases, J shed 6 bases, and the junction held 22 bases outside the gene matches. The CDR3 loop reads CASSLRGGGRGGPGDTQYF. CDR3 coding DNA: TGTGCCAGCAGCCTCCGCGGAGGTGGCCGGGGGGGGCCTGGTGATACGCAGTATTTT.